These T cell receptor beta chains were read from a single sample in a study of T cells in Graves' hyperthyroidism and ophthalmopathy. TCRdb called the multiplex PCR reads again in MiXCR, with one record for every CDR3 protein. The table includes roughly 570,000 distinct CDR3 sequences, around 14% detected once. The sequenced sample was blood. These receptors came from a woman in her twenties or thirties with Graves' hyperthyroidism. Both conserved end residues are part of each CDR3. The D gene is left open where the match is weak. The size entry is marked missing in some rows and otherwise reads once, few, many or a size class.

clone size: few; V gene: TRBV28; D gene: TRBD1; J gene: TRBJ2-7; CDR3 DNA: TGTGCCTGCACCTCCGGGACAGGAGGGAACGAGCAGTACTTC; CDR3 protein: CACTSGTGGNEQYF
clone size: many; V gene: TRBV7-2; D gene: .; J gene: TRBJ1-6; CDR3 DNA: TGTGCCAGCAGCGGGCAGAGCTCGGGGGGAATTTCACCCCTCCACTTT; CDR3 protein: CASSGQSSGGISPLHF
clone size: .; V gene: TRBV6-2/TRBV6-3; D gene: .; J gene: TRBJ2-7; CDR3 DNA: TGTGCCAGCAGTTATCGTGCTATAACCCACGAGCAGTACTTC; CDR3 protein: CASSYRAITHEQYF
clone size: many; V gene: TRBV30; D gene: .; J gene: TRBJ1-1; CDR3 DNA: TGTGCCAGCAGGGTTTTGGACACTGAAGCTTTCTTT; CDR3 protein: CASRVLDTEAFF
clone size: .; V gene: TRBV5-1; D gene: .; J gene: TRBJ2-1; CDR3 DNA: TGCGCCAGCAGCCCTGGACACCTGGGCTCCTACAATGAGCAGTTCTTC; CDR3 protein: CASSPGHLGSYNEQFF
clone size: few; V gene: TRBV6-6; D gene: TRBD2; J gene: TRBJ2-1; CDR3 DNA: TGTGCCAGCAGTTACTCGATCCCCGGGACTAGCGGGAGGGCCAGTCGAGGTGAGCAGTTCTTC; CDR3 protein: CASSYSIPGTSGRASRGEQFF
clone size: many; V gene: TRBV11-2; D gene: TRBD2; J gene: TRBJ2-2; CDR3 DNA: TGTGCCAGCAGCGCAAGACTAGCGGGAGATGACGGGGAGCTGTTTTTT; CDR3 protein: CASSARLAGDDGELFF
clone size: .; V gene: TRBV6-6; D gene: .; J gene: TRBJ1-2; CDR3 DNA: TGTGCCAGCAGTTACGAGGGAAATGACTATGGCTACACCTTC; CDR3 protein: CASSYEGNDYGYTF
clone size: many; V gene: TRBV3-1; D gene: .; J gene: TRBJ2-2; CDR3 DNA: TGTGCCAGCAGAAACACCGGGGAGCTGTTTTTT; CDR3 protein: CASRNTGELFF
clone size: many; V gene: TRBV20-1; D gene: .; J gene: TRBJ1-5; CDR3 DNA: TGCAGTGCTAGATCCTCTCGTGCCGCGGATGGCAATCAGCCCCAGCATTTT; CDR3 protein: CSARSSRAADGNQPQHF
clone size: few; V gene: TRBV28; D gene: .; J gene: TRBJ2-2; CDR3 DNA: TGTGCCAGCAGGGGGTATACCGGGGAGCTGTTTTTT; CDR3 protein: CASRGYTGELFF
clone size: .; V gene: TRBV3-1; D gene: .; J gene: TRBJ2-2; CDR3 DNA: TGTGCCACCTTGGGACGAAACACCGGGGAGCTGTTTTTT; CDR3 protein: CATLGRNTGELFF
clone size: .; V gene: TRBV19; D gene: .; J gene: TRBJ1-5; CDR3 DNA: TGTGCCAGTAGTGACCTTGGGGGTAGCAATCAGCCCCAGCATTTT; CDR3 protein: CASSDLGGSNQPQHF
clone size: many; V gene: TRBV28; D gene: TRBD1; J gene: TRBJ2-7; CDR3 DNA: TGTGCCACCCTGAGCCCCAGGCAGGGGGACTACGAGCAGTACTTC; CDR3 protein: CATLSPRQGDYEQYF
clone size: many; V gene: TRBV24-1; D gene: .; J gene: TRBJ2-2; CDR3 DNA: TGTGCCACCGAGGGGGAGGGCCTCTCGGGGGAGCTGTTTTTT; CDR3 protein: CATEGEGLSGELFF
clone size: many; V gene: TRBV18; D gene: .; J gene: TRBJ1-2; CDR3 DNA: TGTGCCAGCTCACCTAAGGACAGCTCTGGCTACACCTTC; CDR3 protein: CASSPKDSSGYTF
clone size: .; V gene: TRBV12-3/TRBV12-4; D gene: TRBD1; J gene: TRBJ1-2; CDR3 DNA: TGTGCCGGCAGTTTAATCCGGGACAGGGGGATTACCCCCTATGGCTACACCTTC; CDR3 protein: CAGSLIRDRGITPYGYTF
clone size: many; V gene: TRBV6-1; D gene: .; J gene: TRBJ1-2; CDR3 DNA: TGTGCCAGCAGGTCCCTCGGGGGCACAGCGAGATATGGCTACACCTTC; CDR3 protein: CASRSLGGTARYGYTF
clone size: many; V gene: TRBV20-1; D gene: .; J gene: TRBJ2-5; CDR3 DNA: TGCAGTGCTAGAGCTACCGGGCAGGGGGGAGAAGAGACCCAGTACTTC; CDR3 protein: CSARATGQGGEETQYF
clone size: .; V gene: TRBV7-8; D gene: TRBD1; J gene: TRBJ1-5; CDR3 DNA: TGTGCCAGCAGCTTAGCCTATACAGGGGATCAGCCCCAGCATTTT; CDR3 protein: CASSLAYTGDQPQHF
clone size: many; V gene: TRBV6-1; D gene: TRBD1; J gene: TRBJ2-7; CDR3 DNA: TGTGCCACCAGTTTAACAGGGGGCTCCTACGAGCAGTACTTC; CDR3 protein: CATSLTGGSYEQYF
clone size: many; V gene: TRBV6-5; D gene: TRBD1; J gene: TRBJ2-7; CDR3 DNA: TGTGCCAGCAGTTACCTCCGGGACAGGGGATACGAGCAGTACTTC; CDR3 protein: CASSYLRDRGYEQYF
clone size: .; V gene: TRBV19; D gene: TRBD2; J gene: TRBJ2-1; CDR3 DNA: TGTGCCAGTAGCGCGACGGGCAGGTTTAGCGGGAGATCAAATGAGCAGTTCTTC; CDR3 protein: CASSATGRFSGRSNEQFF
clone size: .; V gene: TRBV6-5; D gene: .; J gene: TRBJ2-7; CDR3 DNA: TGTGCCAGCAGTTACATGATGTCCTCCGAGCAGTACTTC; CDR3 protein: CASSYMMSSEQYF
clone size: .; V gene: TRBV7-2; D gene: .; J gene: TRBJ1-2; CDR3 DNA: TGTGCCTCCAGGGGCAGTGAATATGGCTACACCTTC; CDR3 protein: CASRGSEYGYTF
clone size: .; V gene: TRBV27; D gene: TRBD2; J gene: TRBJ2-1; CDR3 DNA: TGTGCCAGCAGTCTCATGACTAGCGGGAAGAGGCGGGAGCAGTTCTTC; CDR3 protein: CASSLMTSGKRREQFF
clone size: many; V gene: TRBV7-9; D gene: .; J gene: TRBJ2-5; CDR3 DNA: TGTGCCAGCAGCTTAGCCCTGGGGGGGACCCAGTACTTC; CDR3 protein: CASSLALGGTQYF
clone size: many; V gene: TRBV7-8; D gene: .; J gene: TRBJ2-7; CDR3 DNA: TGTGCCAGCAGCTTAGGTGGCTACCCCTACGAGCAGTACTTC; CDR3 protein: CASSLGGYPYEQYF
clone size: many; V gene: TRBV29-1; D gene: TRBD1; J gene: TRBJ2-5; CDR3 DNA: TGCAGCGTTGACCGGGACAGGGGTTTTGAGACCCAGTACTTC; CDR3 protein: CSVDRDRGFETQYF
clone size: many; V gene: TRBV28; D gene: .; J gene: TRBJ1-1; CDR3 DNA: TGTGCCAGCAGTTTAGGAGGTTCTGGGGTCGTTCGGGAGGGGTACACTGAAGCTTTCTTT; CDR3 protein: CASSLGGSGVVREGYTEAFF
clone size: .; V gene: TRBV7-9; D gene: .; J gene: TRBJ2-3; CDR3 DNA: TGTGCCAGCAGCTTCTCCGTCAGGGTCACAGATACGCAGTATTTT; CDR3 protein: CASSFSVRVTDTQYF
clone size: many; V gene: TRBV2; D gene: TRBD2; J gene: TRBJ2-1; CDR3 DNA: TGTGCCAGCAGTGAAAGGTTAGCTAGCGGGACCCCCAATGAGCAGTTCTTC; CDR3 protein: CASSERLASGTPNEQFF
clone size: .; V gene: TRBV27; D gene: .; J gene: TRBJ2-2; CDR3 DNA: TGTGCCAGCAGTTTAGATTTATCCGGGGAGCTGTTTTTT; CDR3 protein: CASSLDLSGELFF
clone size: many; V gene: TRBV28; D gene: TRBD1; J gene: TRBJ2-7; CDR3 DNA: TGTGCCAGCAAGACGACAGGGTTCTACGAGCAGTACTTC; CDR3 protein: CASKTTGFYEQYF
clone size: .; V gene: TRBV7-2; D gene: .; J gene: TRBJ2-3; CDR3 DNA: TGTGCCAGCAGCTGGGGACGGACAAGCACAGATACGCAGTATTTT; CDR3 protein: CASSWGRTSTDTQYF
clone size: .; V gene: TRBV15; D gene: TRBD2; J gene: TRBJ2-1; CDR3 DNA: TGTGCCACCAGCAGAGATCGCAGCGGGAGCAATGAGCAGTTCTTC; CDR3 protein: CATSRDRSGSNEQFF
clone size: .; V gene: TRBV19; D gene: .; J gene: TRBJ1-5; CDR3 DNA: TGTGCCAGTAGGGGGGGTTCGGGCAATCAGCCCCAGCATTTT; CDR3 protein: CASRGGSGNQPQHF
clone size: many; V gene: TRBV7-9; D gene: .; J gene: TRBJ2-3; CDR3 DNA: TGTGCCAGTCAGGACGGAAGCACAGATACGCAGTATTTT; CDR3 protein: CASQDGSTDTQYF
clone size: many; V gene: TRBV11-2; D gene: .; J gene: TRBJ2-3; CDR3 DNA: TGTGCCAGCAGCTCCGACTCCTGGCGTACGGGCACAGATACGCAGTATTTT; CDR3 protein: CASSSDSWRTGTDTQYF
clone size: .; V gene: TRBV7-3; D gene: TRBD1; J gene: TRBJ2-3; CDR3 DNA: TGTGCCAGCAGCACGGGACAGGACACAGATACGCAGTATTTT; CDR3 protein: CASSTGQDTDTQYF
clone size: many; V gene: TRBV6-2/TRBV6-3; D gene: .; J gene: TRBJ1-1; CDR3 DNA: TGTGCCAGCAGTCATTCTCAGGGGTTGAACACTGAAGCTTTCTTT; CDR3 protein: CASSHSQGLNTEAFF
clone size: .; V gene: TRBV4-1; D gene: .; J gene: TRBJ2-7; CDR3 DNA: TGCGCCAGCAGCCAAGCACAGGGGAGGGCCGAGCAGTACTTC; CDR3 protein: CASSQAQGRAEQYF
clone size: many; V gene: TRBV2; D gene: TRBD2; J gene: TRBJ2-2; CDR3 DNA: TGTGCCAGCCGCAGCGGGAGGGCAACCGGGGAGCTGTTTTTT; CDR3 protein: CASRSGRATGELFF
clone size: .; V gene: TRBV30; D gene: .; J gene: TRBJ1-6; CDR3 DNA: TGTGCCTGGAGCATGGCCTCCTATAATTCACCCCTCCACTTT; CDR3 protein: CAWSMASYNSPLHF
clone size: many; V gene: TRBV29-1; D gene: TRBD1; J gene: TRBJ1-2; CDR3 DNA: TGCAGCGTTGAGCCCCGGTCGGCAGGGGGCGGCTACACCTTC; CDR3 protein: CSVEPRSAGGGYTF
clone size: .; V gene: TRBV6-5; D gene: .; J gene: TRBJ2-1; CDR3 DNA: TGTGCCAGCAGTTGCGGGCTCCGAGGTGAGCAGTTCTTC; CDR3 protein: CASSCGLRGEQFF
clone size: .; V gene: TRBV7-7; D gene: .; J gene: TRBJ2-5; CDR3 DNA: TGTGCTAGCAGCTTAGGAGGGGGCGCCCGCCAAGAGACCCAGTACTTC; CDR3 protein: CASSLGGGARQETQYF
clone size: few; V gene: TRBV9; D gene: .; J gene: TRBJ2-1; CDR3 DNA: TGTGCCAGCAGCCTGGACTATCGGCTGGGAGAGCAGTTCTTC; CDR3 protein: CASSLDYRLGEQFF
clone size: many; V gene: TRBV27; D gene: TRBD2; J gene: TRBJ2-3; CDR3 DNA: TGTGCCAGCAGTTCCTCCGGGACTAGCGGAAATACGCAGTATTTT; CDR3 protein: CASSSSGTSGNTQYF
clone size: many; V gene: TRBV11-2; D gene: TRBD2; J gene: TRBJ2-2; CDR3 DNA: TGTGCCAGCAGCGTACTAGCGGGCTTCACCGGGGAGCTGTTTTTT; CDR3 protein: CASSVLAGFTGELFF
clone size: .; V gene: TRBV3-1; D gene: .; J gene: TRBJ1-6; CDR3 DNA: TGTGCCAGCATGAGGACAACTTCACCCCTCCACTTT; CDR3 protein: CASMRTTSPLHF
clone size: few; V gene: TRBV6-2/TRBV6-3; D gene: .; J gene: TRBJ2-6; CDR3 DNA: TGTGCCAGCAGTTACTCGAGGGGTCCCGGGGCCAACGTCCTGACTTTC; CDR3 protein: CASSYSRGPGANVLTF
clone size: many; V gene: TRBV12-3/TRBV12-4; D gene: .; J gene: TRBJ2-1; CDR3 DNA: TGTGCCAGCAGTTTACGGCGGACACCGAATGAGCAGTTCTTC; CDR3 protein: CASSLRRTPNEQFF
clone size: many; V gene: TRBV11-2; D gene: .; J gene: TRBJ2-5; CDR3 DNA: TGTGCCAGCAGCCCCCGGCCAGAAGAGACCCAGTACTTC; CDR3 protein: CASSPRPEETQYF
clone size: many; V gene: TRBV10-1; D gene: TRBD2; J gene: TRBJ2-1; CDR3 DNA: TGCGCCAGCAGTGGGGCTAGCGGGGAGGTGGTTAAGCAGTTCTTC; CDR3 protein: CASSGASGEVVKQFF
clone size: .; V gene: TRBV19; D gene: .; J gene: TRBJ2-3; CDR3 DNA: TGTGCCAGTGGCGCGGGGTCTAGCACAGATACGCAGTATTTT; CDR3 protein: CASGAGSSTDTQYF
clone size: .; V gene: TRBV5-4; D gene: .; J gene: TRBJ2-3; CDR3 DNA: TGTGCCAGCAAATCGCATCGGGGGAGTGGAGATACGCAGTATTTT; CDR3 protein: CASKSHRGSGDTQYF
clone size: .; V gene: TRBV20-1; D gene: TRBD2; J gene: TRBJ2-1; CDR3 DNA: TGCAGTGCTCGTAGCGGGAGCGATGAGCAGTTCTTC; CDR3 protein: CSARSGSDEQFF
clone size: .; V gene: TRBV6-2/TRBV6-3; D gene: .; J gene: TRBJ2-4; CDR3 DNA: TGTGCCAGCAGGCCTGGGCTAGGGGAAGCCAAAAACATTCAGTACTTC; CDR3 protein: CASRPGLGEAKNIQYF